This entry is about one T cell receptor beta chain. As originally analysed: How many nucleated cells were present was estimated from reference gene primer amplification. Sequenced by immunoSEQ multiplex PCR; TCRdb stores in-frame clones only, minus some. V and J calls and clone size are given by that table; D and trimming were obtained from the DNA. The table shows about 300,000 clones, with 86% occurring only once. This entry comes from a study of blood T cell repertoires in COVID-19. Study summary: Donors in the United States, Italy and Spain gave samples during acute or convalescent COVID-19. PBMCs, B-cell-depleted T cells, or T cells provided the cDNA or gDNA that made up the material.

The CDR3 extends over 17 amino acids. CDR1 is SNHLY, CDR2 FYNNEI, per germline. The V gene end was trimmed by 7 bases and the J gene end by 6 bases; junction bases not matched to a gene: 14. Sequencing was done on a sample of peripheral blood. The rearrangement joins TRBV2 to TRBJ2-1, with TRBD2 identical over 11 bases. The TCR was taken from a woman between 50 and 59 years old with acute or convalescent COVID-19. CDR3 DNA sequence: TGTGCCAGCACCCGAGGCTTAGCGGGAGGGCCGGGCAATGAGCAGTTCTTC. This gives the protein CASTRGLAGGPGNEQFF.